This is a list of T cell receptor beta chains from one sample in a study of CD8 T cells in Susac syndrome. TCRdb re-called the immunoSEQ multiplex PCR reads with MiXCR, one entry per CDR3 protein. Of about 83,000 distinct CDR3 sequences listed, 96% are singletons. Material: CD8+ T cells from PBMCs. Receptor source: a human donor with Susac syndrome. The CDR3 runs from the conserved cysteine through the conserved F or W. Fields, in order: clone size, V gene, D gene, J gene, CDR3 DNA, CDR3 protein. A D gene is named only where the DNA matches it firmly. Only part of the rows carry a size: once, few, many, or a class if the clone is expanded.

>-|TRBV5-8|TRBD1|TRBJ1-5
TGTGCCAGCAGCCCATGGACAGGGGGCTACCAGCCCCAGCATTTT
CASSPWTGGYQPQHF
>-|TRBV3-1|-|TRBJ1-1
TGTGCCAGCAGCCAAGATGAAGGAGAGGTCACTGAAGCTTTCTTT
CASSQDEGEVTEAFF
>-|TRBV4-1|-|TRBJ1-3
TGCGCCAGCAGGACAGACAGAACCTCTGGAAACACCATATATTTT
CASRTDRTSGNTIYF
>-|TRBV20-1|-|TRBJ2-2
TGCAGTGCTGCTAATTTGAACACCGGGGAGCTGTTTTTT
CSAANLNTGELFF
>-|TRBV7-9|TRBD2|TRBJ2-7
TGTGCCAGCAGCTCCTGGGGACTAGCGGCACCTCCGGGAGAGCAGTACTTC
CASSSWGLAAPPGEQYF
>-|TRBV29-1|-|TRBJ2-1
TGCAGCGTTGAGGCAGCCTCCTACAATGAGCAGTTCTTC
CSVEAASYNEQFF
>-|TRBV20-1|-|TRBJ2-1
TGCAGTGCTAGAGATTATTCCAGCGGGAATGAGCAGTTCTTC
CSARDYSSGNEQFF
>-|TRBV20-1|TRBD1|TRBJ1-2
TGCAGTGCTAGAGGCAGGACAGGGCGGGACTATGGCTACACCTTC
CSARGRTGRDYGYTF
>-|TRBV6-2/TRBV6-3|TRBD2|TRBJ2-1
TGTGCCAGCAGCGCAACTAGCGATAGCAATGAGCAGTTCTTC
CASSATSDSNEQFF
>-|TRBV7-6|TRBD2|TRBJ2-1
TGTGCCAGCAGCTTAGCGGTGGTAGCGGGATACGACAATGAGCAGTTCTTC
CASSLAVVAGYDNEQFF
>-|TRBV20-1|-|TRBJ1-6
TGCAGTGCTCAGGAGGCTTCACCCCTCCACTTT
CSAQEASPLHF
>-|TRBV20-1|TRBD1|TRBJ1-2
TGCAGTGCTTCCGGGACAGAGCACTATGGCTACACCTTC
CSASGTEHYGYTF
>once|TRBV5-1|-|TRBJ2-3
TGCGCCAGCAGCTTGGTGGCGGGGAGCACAGATACGCAGTATTTT
CASSLVAGSTDTQYF
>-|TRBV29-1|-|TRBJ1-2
TGCAGCGCCCGGACAAAGAGTGGCTACACCTTC
CSARTKSGYTF
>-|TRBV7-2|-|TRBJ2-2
TGTGCCAGCAGCCCCTTTGGAGGGAACACCGGGGAGCTGTTTTTT
CASSPFGGNTGELFF
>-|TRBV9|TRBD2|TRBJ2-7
TGTGCCAGCAGCGTGAGCGGGAGAGGCTCCGAGCAGTACTTC
CASSVSGRGSEQYF
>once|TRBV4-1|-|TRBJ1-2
TGCGCCAGCACGCCCCAGGAGGGCTTCGGCTATGGCTACACCTTC
CASTPQEGFGYGYTF
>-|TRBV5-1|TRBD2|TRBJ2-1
TGCGCCAGCAGCTTGTCTAGCGGAGTCTACAATGAGCAGTTCTTC
CASSLSSGVYNEQFF
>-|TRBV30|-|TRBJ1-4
TGTGCCTGGAGTGTTGGGGACGGAGGGGGGGGACTGTTTTTT
CAWSVGDGGGGLFF
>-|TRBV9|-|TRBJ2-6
TGTGCCAGCAGCCCACCCCGGGCCAACGTCCTGACTTTC
CASSPPRANVLTF
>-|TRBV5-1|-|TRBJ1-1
TGCGCCAGCAGCTTGGAATACGGCCAAACGATTGAAGCTTTCTTT
CASSLEYGQTIEAFF
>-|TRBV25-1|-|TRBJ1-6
TGTGCCAGCAGTGACCGGGGGGACTCCTATAATTCACCCCTCCACTTT
CASSDRGDSYNSPLHF
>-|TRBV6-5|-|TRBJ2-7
TGTGCCAGCAGTTACAGTGGGACAAACTACGAGCAGTACTTC
CASSYSGTNYEQYF
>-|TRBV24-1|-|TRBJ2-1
TGTGCCACCAGTGAGAAAGGGTTGGTGCAGTTCTTC
CATSEKGLVQFF
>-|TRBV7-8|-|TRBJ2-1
TGTGCCAGCAGCTTAAAAGCGTCTACGGACAATGAGCAGTTCTTC
CASSLKASTDNEQFF
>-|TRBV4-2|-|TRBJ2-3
TGTGCCAGCAGCCAAGATCCCTACCCTAGCACAGATACGCAGTATTTT
CASSQDPYPSTDTQYF
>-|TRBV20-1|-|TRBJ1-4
TGCAGTGCCAGGACAACGGGGAAGAGTGTTGAAAAACTGTTTTTT
CSARTTGKSVEKLFF
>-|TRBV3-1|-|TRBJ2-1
TGTGCCAGCAGCCGAGACAACAATGAGCAGTTCTTC
CASSRDNNEQFF
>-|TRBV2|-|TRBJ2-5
TGTGCTATACGGAGGGACGGCTACACTCCCCAAGAGACCCAGTACTTC
CAIRRDGYTPQETQYF
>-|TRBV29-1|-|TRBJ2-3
TGCAGCGGGGCCGACAGACCCAGGGGCACAGATACGCAGTATTTT
CSGADRPRGTDTQYF
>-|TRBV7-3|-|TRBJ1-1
TGTGCCGGAGGGGGGCATTCGGGTCCGGCAGGCACTGAAGCTTTCTTT
CAGGGHSGPAGTEAFF
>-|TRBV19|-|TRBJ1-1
TGTGCCAGTAGTATAGTAGACGGGGGCCACGCTTTCTTT
CASSIVDGGHAFF
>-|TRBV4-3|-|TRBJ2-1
TGCGCCAGCAGCCAAGCCTGGTGGGGTCGCGCCTACAATGAGCAGTTCTTC
CASSQAWWGRAYNEQFF
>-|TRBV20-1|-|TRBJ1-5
TGCAGTGCTAGACTGACCAATCAGCCCCAGCATTTT
CSARLTNQPQHF
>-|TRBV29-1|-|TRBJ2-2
TGCAGCGTTGAGGGGTGGACCGGGGAGCTGTTTTTT
CSVEGWTGELFF
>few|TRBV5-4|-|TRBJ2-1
TGTGCCAGCAGCTTGGAACGGTCCTACAATGAGCAGTTCTTC
CASSLERSYNEQFF
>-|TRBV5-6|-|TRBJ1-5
TGTGCCAGCAGCTTGGGTCGGGTTCAGCCCCAGCATTTT
CASSLGRVQPQHF
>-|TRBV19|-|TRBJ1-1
TGTGCCAGTAGTAGGGGGCCGGGCACTGAAGCTTTCTTT
CASSRGPGTEAFF
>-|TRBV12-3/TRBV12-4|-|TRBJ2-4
TGTGCCAGCAGTTTAGGGGGCCTGGCTGACATTCAGTACTTC
CASSLGGLADIQYF
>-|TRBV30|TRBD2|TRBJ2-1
TGTGCCTGGAAGCCTCAGCGGGAGGGGAATGAGCAGTTCTTC
CAWKPQREGNEQFF
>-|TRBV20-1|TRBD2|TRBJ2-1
TGCAGTGCTAGAGGCCTAGCGGACTCCTACAATGAGCAGTTCTTC
CSARGLADSYNEQFF
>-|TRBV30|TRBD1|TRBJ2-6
TGTGCCTGGAGGGACAGGGGTGGGGCCAACGTCCTGACTTTC
CAWRDRGGANVLTF
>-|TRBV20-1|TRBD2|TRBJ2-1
TGCAGTGCCGTCCCCTCCCTGACTAGCGGGACCTCCTCGACGTTGAATGAGCAGTTCTTC
CSAVPSLTSGTSSTLNEQFF
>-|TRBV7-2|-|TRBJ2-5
TGTGCCAGCAGCCCGAAGATAGCGGAGCAAGAGACCCAGTACTTC
CASSPKIAEQETQYF
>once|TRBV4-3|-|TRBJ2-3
TGCGCCAGCAGCCAATTCCGGGACGTACAAGATACGCAGTATTTT
CASSQFRDVQDTQYF
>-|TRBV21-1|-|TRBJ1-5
TGTGCCAGCAGTTGGACAGGGCATCAGCCCCAGCATTTT
CASSWTGHQPQHF
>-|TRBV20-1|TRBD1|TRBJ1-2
TGCAGTGCTAGAATGCCCGACAGGGGCCATGGCTACACCTTC
CSARMPDRGHGYTF
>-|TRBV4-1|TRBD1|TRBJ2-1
TGCGCCAGCAGCCAAGGACAGGGCGAATACAATGAGCAGTTCTTC
CASSQGQGEYNEQFF
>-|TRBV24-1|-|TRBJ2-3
TGTGCCACCAGTGACCGGGGTGGGATGGATACGCAGTATTTT
CATSDRGGMDTQYF
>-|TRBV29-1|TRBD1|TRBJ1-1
TGCAGCGTGTCGACAGGGCAGGGTCTCACTGAAGCTTTCTTT
CSVSTGQGLTEAFF
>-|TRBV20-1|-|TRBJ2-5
TGCAGTGCTAGTACGGAGACCCAGTACTTC
CSASTETQYF
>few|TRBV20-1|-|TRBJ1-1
TGCAGTGGGGGGCGAGGCACTGAAGCTTTCTTT
CSGGRGTEAFF
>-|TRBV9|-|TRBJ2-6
TGTGCCAGCAGCTCCCAGGGGTCTGGGGCCAACGTCCTGACTTTC
CASSSQGSGANVLTF
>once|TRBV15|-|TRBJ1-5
TGTGCCACCAGCAGAGACGCGGGATATCAGCCCCAGCATTTT
CATSRDAGYQPQHF
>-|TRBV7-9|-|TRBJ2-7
TGTGCCAGCAGCTCGGGGGTGGAGCAGTACTTC
CASSSGVEQYF
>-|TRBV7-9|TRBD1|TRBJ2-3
TGTGCCAGCAGCCCACGGACAGGGGAAGGAGATACGCAGTATTTT
CASSPRTGEGDTQYF
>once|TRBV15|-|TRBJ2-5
TGTGCCACCAGCAGAGATATCGGCCCACAAGAGACCCAGTACTTC
CATSRDIGPQETQYF